This T cell receptor beta chain originates from a study of T cells in Graves' hyperthyroidism and ophthalmopathy. There are 15 residues in the CDR3. Germline V lookup: CDR1 SGHAT, CDR2 FQDESV (reference sequence). Trimming at V came to 5 bases and at J to 8 bases, leaving 14 bases not matched to a gene. This clonotype was seen at least ten times. There were TCR beta CDR3 regions amplified from RNA transcripts. Carried out on the TCR CDR3, a first-round RT-PCR used the HTBI primer set. MiXCR, applied by TCRdb to the multiplex PCR reads, yields one record per CDR3 protein. The table includes a few hundred thousand distinct CDR3 sequences, 15% to 19% detected once.

The sequenced sample was blood. This receptor was taken from a woman in her thirties with Graves' hyperthyroidism. The chain couples TRBV11-1 to TRBJ2-7; the match to TRBD2 covers 8 bases. In DNA, the CDR3 is TGTGCCAGCAGCGGACGACTAGCGCCTACGGGCCAGCAGTACTTC. Translated, it gives CASSGRLAPTGQQYF.